The T cell receptor (beta chain) under discussion was sequenced for a study of blood T cells in healthy people across ages. Study observations and caveats: The study found TCR beta diversity correlated strongly with naive T cell percentage.

Researchers report isolating at least 6 million PBMCs per sample. Points on this clonotype: As yet, its antigen is unknown. A read error may account for a junction end that differs from germline.

Sample-barcoded 5' priming and a J-beta primer mix drove a second PCR of about 6 to 12 cycles. TCRdb re-called the 5' RACE reads through MiXCR, storing one row per CDR3 protein. Among about 1.7 million distinct CDR3 sequences listed, over 25% were seen once. The clonotype was recovered from a woman younger than 45 in good health. The sample was blood.

CDR3 coding DNA: TGTGCCGGCAGCTTCCAGAGAAGCGAGCAGTTCTTC. This encodes CAGSFQRSEQFF. This sequence joins TRBV7-3 and TRBJ2-1; D gene uncertain. CDR1 is SGHTA, CDR2 FQGTGA, per germline. The CDR3 runs to 12 residues.